This entry lists 2 T cell receptor beta chains sequenced from one sample in a study. TCRdb itself ran the RT-PCR reads through MiXCR, one entry per CDR3 protein. The sample records about 680,000 distinct CDR3 sequences, more than 13% being singletons. Sequencing used memory CD4+ T cells from blood. The receptors here all came from a female donor in good health, serving as a healthy control.

This clonotype appeared a few times. The chain links TRBV3-1 to TRBJ1-1, with D tentatively TRBD1 (5 bases). In germline, CDR1 is LGHDT, CDR2 YNNKEL (reference sequence). This CDR3 spans 15 amino acids. The V and J ends lost 2 bases and 7 bases respectively, with 17 bases between them. The CDR3 sequence: CASSQSSIRDGEAFF. The CDR3 coding sequence is TGTGCCAGCAGCCAAAGTTCTATCCGGGACGGTGAAGCTTTCTTT. The full variable domain, its missing parts supplied by reference TRBV3-1 and TRBJ1-1, is DTAVSQTPKYLVTQMGNDKSIKCEQNLGHDTMYWYKQDSKKFLKIMFSYNNKELIINETVPNRFSPKSPDKAHLNLHINSLELGDSAVYFCASSQSSIRDGEAFFGQGTRLTVV.

Ten or more counts support this clonotype. The chain employs TRBV6-6 and TRBJ2-5; D might be TRBD2 (5 bases). V dropped 0 bases and J dropped 0 bases, with 17 bases sitting between them. Germline V gives CDR1 MNHNY, CDR2 SVGAGI (reference sequence). The length of the CDR3 is 18 residues. CDR3 residues: CASSYSGFNSANQETQYF. CDR3 coding DNA: TGTGCCAGCAGTTACTCGGGTTTCAATAGCGCCAACCAAGAGACCCAGTACTTC.